This T cell receptor (beta chain) was identified in a study of shared clonotypes between healthy human individuals. Looking at the study overall: CD8 memory received one plate per donor, CD8 naive two, CD4 memory three and CD4 naive three.

Method: immunoSEQ multiplex PCR; TCRdb's copy keeps in-frame clones and lacks some. The sample holds roughly 1,500,000 clones, 95% to 99% seen once. There are 18 residues in the CDR3. CDR1 and CDR2 (germline): SGHNT, YYREEE (reference sequence). J lost 0 bases, V lost 5 bases, and 10 bases had no gene match. Sequenced: naive CD4+ T cells sorted from blood. Subset defined: CD45RA+ positively selected. The V and J genes are TRBV5-4 and TRBJ2-3; 12 positions match TRBD2. The TCR sequence derives from a man aged 25-45 years in good health. CDR3 in DNA: TGTGCCAGCAGGCCGACTAGCGGGAGTGGTTTTAGCACAGATACGCAGTATTTT. It translates to CASRPTSGSGFSTDTQYF.